This paragraph reports one TCR beta chain. The data were taken from a study of shared clonotypes between healthy human individuals. The data were produced by immunoSEQ multiplex PCR, yet TCRdb's version contains in-frame clones alone and is incomplete. The sample lists some 89,000 clones, 65% to 70% occurring once. CDR3 size: 13 residues. The germline gives CDR1 SGHNT, CDR2 YYREEE (reference sequence). The V end was cut by 5 bases, the J end by 10 bases, with 18 bases between. The TCR originated in a man aged 25-40 years in good health. Sequenced sample: memory CD8+ T cells sorted from blood. Subset indicated: CD45RO+ cells pooled with CCR7-negative TemRA cells. The J gene is TRBJ1-2, the V gene TRBV5-4; D uncertain. The CDR3 spells CASRNLRDVPYTF. DNA for the CDR3: TGTGCCAGCAGAAACCTGAGGGATGTCCCCTACACCTTC.